The clone carrying this T cell receptor (beta chain) was counted between two and nine times. Its antigen is not known. The record originates from a study of immune heterogeneity within non-small cell lung tumors. Broader study findings: Most high-frequency T-cell receptor beta clonotypes were specific to a single patient.

The germline V and J ends were trimmed by 1 base and 7 bases, with 14 bases remaining between them. The length of the CDR3 is 15 residues. Per the germline V gene, CDR1 is SEHNR and CDR2 is FQNEAQ (reference sequence). Bulk tumor genomic DNA, 600 to 650 ng per sample, was used as template. Biopsies, several per primary tumor and spaced far apart, were collected during surgery. Patients underwent curative surgery for untreated, newly diagnosed non-small cell lung cancer. The study drew donors from newly diagnosed non-small cell lung cancer patients having surgery with curative intent. TCR beta CDR3 regions came from multiplex PCR with 32 forward V and 13 reverse J primers. TCRdb re-derived calls from the multiplex PCR reads in MiXCR, one entry per CDR3 protein. The data show roughly 14,000 distinct CDR3 sequences, with 28% seen just once and roughly 5.2% held by the top ten.

The source material was lung tumor tissue. This clonotype originated in a man between 35 and 55 years old with non-small cell lung cancer. The chain is built from TRBV7-9 and TRBJ2-1; D may be TRBD1 (8 bases). The CDR3 DNA sequence: TGTGCCAGCAGCTTAGACTCACAGGGGGGGAATGAGCAGTTCTTC. This translates into CASSLDSQGGNEQFF.